Listed here are 24 T cell receptor beta chains from one sample, sequenced in a study of Graves' ophthalmopathy and Graves' hyperthyroidism. RNA transcripts served as template for amplifying TCR beta CDR3 sequences. RT-PCR with HTBI primers came first, then second-round multiplex PCR. TCRdb passed the multiplex PCR reads through MiXCR, listing each CDR3 protein once. The sample has 1 million to 1.3 million distinct CDR3 sequences, 35% to 45% seen once; the top ten hold around 10%. The sample consisted of peripheral blood or thyroid tissue (not recorded which). These receptors were collected from an adult man with Graves' hyperthyroidism.

This clonotype has a count of ten or more. The chain employs TRBV7-8 and TRBJ2-2, with D uncertain. Germline V lookup: CDR1 SGHVS, CDR2 FQNEAQ. V was clipped by 4 bases and J by 7 bases, with 16 bases between them. The CDR3 extends over 15 amino acids. The CDR3 spells CASSSNSLMGGELFF. In DNA, the CDR3 is TGTGCCAGCAGCTCCAACAGCCTGATGGGCGGGGAGCTGTTTTTT.

The chain couples TRBV6-1 to TRBJ2-7, with TRBD2 identical over 9 bases. The CDR3 loop spans 14 amino acids. V lost 7 bases and J lost 4; bases outside the gene matches: 8. In germline, CDR1 is MNHNS, CDR2 SASEGT. CDR3 sequence: CASNSLAGRYEQYF. In nucleotides, the CDR3 is TGTGCCAGCAATTCCCTAGCGGGGCGGTACGAGCAGTACTTC.

This clonotype is a singleton in its sample. The chain recombines TRBV29-1 with TRBJ1-1; no definite D call. CDR3 length: 12 amino acids. Trimming removed 4 bases at V and 3 bases at J, with 9 bases between. The germline V gene encodes CDR1 SQVTM and CDR2 ANQGSEA. The CDR3 is CSVVKMDTEAFF. CDR3 DNA sequence: TGCAGCGTTGTAAAAATGGACACTGAAGCTTTCTTT.

The CDR3 sequence is CASGGSVGGELFF. The CDR3 DNA reads as TGCGCCAGCGGTGGGTCGGTCGGCGGGGAGCTGTTTTTT. The chain recombines TRBV10-1 with TRBJ2-2; D is unresolved. Per the germline V gene, CDR1 is WNHNN and CDR2 is SYGVQD (reference sequence). The CDR3 has 13 amino acids. With 8 bases removed from V and 7 bases from J, the gap between germline ends came to 14 bases.

In its sample, this clonotype was seen many times. The rearrangement uses TRBV7-8 and TRBJ2-7, with 7 bases matching TRBD1. Looked up from germline, CDR1 is SGHVS and CDR2 is FQNEAQ. Germline trimming cut 5 bases from V and 5 bases from J; bases unmatched to any gene: 3. This CDR3 spans 12 amino acids. This CDR3 is CASSHQGDEQYF. In nucleotides, the CDR3 is TGTGCCAGCAGCCACCAGGGGGACGAGCAGTACTTC.

This clonotype was recorded at least ten times. The chain recombines TRBV10-3 with TRBJ1-3, with D unclear. Germline values: CDR1 ENHRY, CDR2 SYGVKD. V was clipped by 4 bases and J by 1 base, with 23 bases between them. This CDR3 contains 19 residues. The CDR3 spells CAISVSSSVTVLSGNTIYF. The CDR3 DNA is TGTGCCATCAGTGTTAGTTCGAGTGTTACGGTTTTATCTGGAAACACCATATATTTT.

A remark on this clonotype: A clone one base away is much larger, so this may be a read error. This chain joins TRBV10-3 and TRBJ1-3; TRBD1 matches 7 bases. This CDR3 contains 17 residues. Unmatched junction bases numbered 16, after V lost 10 bases and J lost 1 base. Germline V gene data show CDR1 as ENHRY and CDR2 as SYGVKD. The CDR3 DNA reads TGTGCCACCGCAGACAGGGCGGGTTCGTTTTCTGGAAACACCATATATTTT. Amino acids: CATADRAGSFSGNTIYF.

V gene TRBV5-6 combines with J gene TRBJ2-7, with 7 bases fitting TRBD1. The CDR3 sequence is 14 residues long. V shed 1 base and J 3 bases; nucleotides not matched to a gene: 4. Germline values: CDR1 SGHDT, CDR2 YYEEEE. CDR3 sequence (DNA): TGTGCCAGCAGCTTGTGGGACAGCCACTACGAGCAGTACTTC. Translation: CASSLWDSHYEQYF.

This clonotype came up a few times. The chain employs TRBV19 and TRBJ2-3; 8 bases are a match to TRBD2. Germline V gene lookup returns CDR1 LNHDA and CDR2 SQIVND (reference sequence). The V and J ends lost 6 bases and 4 bases, in that order; junction bases with no gene match: 6. CDR3 length: 14 residues. The CDR3 DNA is TGTGCCAGTAGCCCCGGGGGGGTCCCAGATACGCAGTATTTT. Its protein product is CASSPGGVPDTQYF.

The chain uses TRBV12-3 or TRBV12-4 and TRBJ1-5, with TRBD1 matching over 7 bases. This CDR3 region has 16 residues. With V trimmed by 1 base and J by 1 base, 4 bases remained unmatched. CDR3 bases: TGTGCCAGCAGTTTAGAGGGGGCGGTGAGCAATCAGCCCCAGCATTTT. Translated, it gives CASSLEGAVSNQPQHF.

This clonotype was detected ten times or more. The chain couples TRBV19 to TRBJ1-1; D is unresolved. CDR3 length: 15 amino acids. Looked up from germline, CDR1 is LNHDA and CDR2 is SQIVND (reference sequence). V was trimmed by 6 bases and J by 6 bases, leaving 20 bases between them. The CDR3 DNA is TGTGCCAGTAGATTGGGCTCCGGGTCAGCCGCTGAAGCTTTCTTT. Translating gives CASRLGSGSAAEAFF.

The rearrangement links TRBV9 to TRBJ1-1; 7 positions agree with TRBD1. This CDR3 contains 15 residues. The V and J ends lost 3 bases and 6 bases, in that order; junction bases with no gene match: 11. Germline CDR1 SGDLS, CDR2 YYNGEE. DNA of the CDR3: TGTGCCAGCAGCGCTAAGGGGGCGGGGAAGTCTGAAGCTTTCTTT. Amino acids: CASSAKGAGKSEAFF.

This clonotype has only a few counts. The chain is built from TRBV9 and TRBJ2-7, with 10 bases aligning to TRBD1. The CDR3 spans 14 residues. Trimming took 4 bases from V and 7 from J; bases not matched to a gene: 8. Germline lookup yields CDR1 SGDLS and CDR2 YYNGEE. The CDR3 is CASSRGQGKGEQYF. The CDR3 coding sequence is TGTGCCAGCAGCCGGGGACAGGGGAAGGGAGAGCAGTACTTC. The entire variable domain, with the rest obtained from reference TRBV9 and TRBJ2-7, is as follows: DSGVTQTPKHLITATGQRVTLRCSPRSGDLSVYWYQQSLDQGLQFLIQYYNGEERAKGNILERFSAQQFPDLHSELNLSSLELGDSALYFCASSRGQGKGEQYFGPGTRLTVT.

Concerning this clonotype: This may come from a read error, since a much larger clone is one base off. The chain carries TRBV29-1 and TRBJ2-6; possible D gene TRBD1, 6 bases. The CDR3 is made up of 13 amino acids. The germline gives CDR1 SQVTM, CDR2 ANQGSEA. Trimming removed 4 bases at V and 3 bases at J, with 7 bases between. The CDR3 loop reads CSVVGGGANVLTF. The CDR3 coding sequence is TGCAGCGTTGTAGGGGGTGGGGCCAACGTCCTGACTTTC.

This clonotype turned up a few times. The rearrangement joins TRBV6-2 or TRBV6-3 to TRBJ2-2; D is perhaps TRBD2 (6 bases). This CDR3 spans 17 amino acids. V gave up 0 bases and J gave up 3 bases, with 14 bases separating them. Per germline, CDR1 MNHEY and CDR2 SVGEGT. This chain's CDR3 is CASSYSYAGRDTGELFF. CDR3 coding DNA: TGTGCCAGCAGTTACTCGTATGCGGGACGGGACACCGGGGAGCTGTTTTTT.

This clonotype was counted a few times. The chain is built from TRBV14 and TRBJ2-7; D is tentatively TRBD1 or TRBD2 (5 bases each). Germline loops: CDR1 SGHDN, CDR2 FVKESK. V was shortened by 2 bases and J by 2 bases, with 13 bases between the two germline ends. The CDR3 is made up of 15 amino acids. CDR3 loop: CASSQWGPGTYEQYF. The CDR3 DNA reads TGTGCCAGCAGCCAATGGGGACCGGGCACCTACGAGCAGTACTTC.

This clonotype was recorded once. The chain joins TRBV10-3 to TRBJ2-2; 8 bases line up with TRBD2. CDR3 length: 14 residues. Trimming at V came to 10 bases and at J to 7 bases, leaving 11 bases not matched to a gene. Per germline, CDR1 ENHRY and CDR2 SYGVKD. The CDR3 loop reads CASRPGLAHGELFF. The CDR3 DNA follows: TGTGCCAGCAGACCAGGACTAGCCCACGGGGAGCTGTTTTTT.

This chain uses TRBV7-8 with TRBJ2-7; D gene uncertain. V was cut by 11 bases and J by 0 bases, with 8 bases left in between. There are 11 residues in the CDR3. Germline CDR1 is SGHVS and CDR2 is FQNEAQ. The CDR3 sequence: CAHGRSYEQYF. DNA for the CDR3: TGTGCCCACGGTCGCTCCTACGAGCAGTACTTC.

This clonotype was counted ten times or more. V is TRBV20-1 and J is TRBJ1-5; D unresolved. This CDR3 has 14 amino acids. Trimming left V 5 bases short and J 1 base short, with 12 bases between. Germline CDR1 is DFQATT and CDR2 is SNEGSKA (reference sequence). The CDR3 reads CSAPRGGSNQPQHF. DNA for the CDR3: TGCAGTGCTCCAAGAGGAGGGAGCAATCAGCCCCAGCATTTT.

This clonotype was recorded a few times. The chain uses TRBV6-5 and TRBJ2-7, with D perhaps matching TRBD1 or TRBD2 (7 bases each). CDR1 MNHEY and CDR2 SVGAGI come from the germline V gene. The CDR3 spans 15 residues. The V gene lost 2 bases and the J gene lost 7 bases, with 18 bases spanning the gap. The CDR3 bases are TGTGCCAGCAGTTACAAGCCCAGGGGGGGTGGAGAGCAGTACTTC. Amino acids: CASSYKPRGGGEQYF.

As regards this clonotype: This could be a read error, since a much larger clone is one nucleotide away. The chain uses TRBV2 and TRBJ2-7, with D possibly called TRBD1 or TRBD2 (5 bases each). The CDR3 extends over 14 amino acids. From germline, CDR1 is SNHLY and CDR2 FYNNEI. V dropped 6 bases and J dropped 5 bases, with 17 bases sitting between them. CDR3 sequence: CASRARGSGHEQYF. The CDR3 nucleotides read TGTGCCAGCAGGGCCCGGGGCAGCGGACACGAGCAGTACTTC. The full variable domain, its missing parts supplied by reference TRBV2 and TRBJ2-7, is EPEVTQTPSHQVTQMGQEVILRCVPISNHLYFYWYRQILGQKVEFLVSFYNNEISEKSEIFDDQFSVERPDGSNFTLKIRSTKLEDSAMYFCASRARGSGHEQYFGPGTRLTVT.

This clonotype was detected a few times. The genes are TRBV19 and TRBJ2-7, with D possibly being TRBD2 (6 bases). This CDR3 spans 13 amino acids. CDR1 and CDR2 (germline): LNHDA, SQIVND (reference sequence). V was trimmed by 2 bases and J by 3 bases, leaving 8 bases between them. This CDR3 is CASSITEGYEQYF. The DNA for the CDR3 is TGTGCCAGTAGTATAACGGAGGGCTACGAGCAGTACTTC.

The J gene is TRBJ2-7, the V gene TRBV7-9; D tentatively reads TRBD1 or TRBD2 (5 bases each). Germline loops: CDR1 SEHNR, CDR2 FQNEAQ (reference sequence). This CDR3 comprises 19 residues. Trimming took 5 bases from V and 6 from J, leaving 32 bases between them. DNA of the CDR3: TGTGCCAGCAGCAGAAGGGGTGGCCGCGGAGGTCTAAGTCTCCCCGAGCAGTACTTC. As protein: CASSRRGGRGGLSLPEQYF.

J is TRBJ2-1 and V is TRBV9; 8 nucleotides agree with TRBD1. The junction had 18 bases not matched to a gene; V was cut back by 4 bases and J by 9 bases. The CDR3 totals 17 residues. Germline assignment: CDR1 SGDLS and CDR2 YYNGEE. This CDR3 reads CASSTRRGQEDIGEQFF. In nucleotides, the CDR3 is TGTGCCAGCAGCACACGCAGGGGACAGGAAGACATCGGTGAGCAGTTCTTC.